This T cell receptor beta chain was profiled in a study of T-cell memory formation after mild COVID-19. TCRdb re-called the 5' RACE reads with MiXCR, one entry per CDR3 protein. This table has about 390,000 distinct CDR3 sequences, about 17% appearing once. V was cut by 5 bases and J by 6 bases, with 9 bases left in between. This CDR3 has 13 amino acids. Germline V lookup: CDR1 SGHRS, CDR2 YFSETQ. This clonotype was counted a few times. The sample was PBMCs or a T cell subset sorted from them (not recorded which). This sequence originates from a young man who had mild COVID-19 (a few samples of this study predate the infection). Cell type and time point are not known. The V gene is TRBV5-1, the J gene TRBJ1-6, with D tentatively TRBD1 (6 bases). This CDR3 is CASRRDTNSPLHF. Written as DNA, the CDR3 is TGCGCCAGCAGACGGGACACTAATTCACCCCTCCACTTT.